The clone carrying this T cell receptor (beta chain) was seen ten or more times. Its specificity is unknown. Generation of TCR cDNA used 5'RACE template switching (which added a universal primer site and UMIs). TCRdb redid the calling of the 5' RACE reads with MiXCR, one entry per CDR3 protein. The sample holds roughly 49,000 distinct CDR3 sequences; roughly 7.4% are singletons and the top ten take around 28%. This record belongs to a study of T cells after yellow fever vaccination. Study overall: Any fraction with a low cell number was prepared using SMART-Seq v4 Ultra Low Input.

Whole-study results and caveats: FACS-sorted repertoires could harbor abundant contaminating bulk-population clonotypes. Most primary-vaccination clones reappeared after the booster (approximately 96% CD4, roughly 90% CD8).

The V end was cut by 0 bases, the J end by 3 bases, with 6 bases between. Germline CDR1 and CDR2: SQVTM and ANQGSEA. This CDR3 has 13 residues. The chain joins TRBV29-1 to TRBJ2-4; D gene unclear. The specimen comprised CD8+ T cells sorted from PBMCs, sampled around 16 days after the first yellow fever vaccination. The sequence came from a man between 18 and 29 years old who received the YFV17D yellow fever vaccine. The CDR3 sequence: CSVEEGNKNIQYF. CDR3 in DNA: TGCAGCGTTGAAGAGGGGAACAAAAACATTCAGTACTTC.